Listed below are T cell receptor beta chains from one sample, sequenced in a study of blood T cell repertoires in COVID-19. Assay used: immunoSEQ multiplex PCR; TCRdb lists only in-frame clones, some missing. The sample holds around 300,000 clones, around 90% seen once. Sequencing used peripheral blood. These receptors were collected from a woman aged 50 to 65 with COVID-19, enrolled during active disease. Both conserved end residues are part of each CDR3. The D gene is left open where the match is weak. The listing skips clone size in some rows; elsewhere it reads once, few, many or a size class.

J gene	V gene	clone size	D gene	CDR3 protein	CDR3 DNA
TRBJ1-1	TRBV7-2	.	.	CASSLGQMNTEAFF	TGTGCCAGCAGCTTAGGACAGATGAACACTGAAGCTTTCTTT
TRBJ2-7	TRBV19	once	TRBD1	CASSKRDSSYEQYF	TGTGCCAGTAGTAAAAGGGACAGCTCCTACGAGCAGTACTTC
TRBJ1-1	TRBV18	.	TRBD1	CASSPPTGTVGAFF	TGTGCCAGCTCACCACCGACGGGGACAGTAGGCGCTTTCTTT
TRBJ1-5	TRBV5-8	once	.	CASSLSRNQPQHF	TGTGCCAGCAGCTTGTCGCGTAATCAGCCCCAGCATTTT
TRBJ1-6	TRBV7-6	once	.	CASSLEARGNSPLHF	TGTGCCAGCAGCTTAGAGGCCAGGGGCAATTCACCCCTCCACTTT
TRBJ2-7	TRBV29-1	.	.	CSVQARSSYEQYF	TGCAGCGTCCAAGCGAGGAGCTCCTACGAGCAGTACTTC
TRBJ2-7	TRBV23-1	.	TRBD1	CASPPNPDRGLYEQYF	TGCGCCAGCCCGCCAAATCCGGACAGGGGGCTATACGAGCAGTACTTC
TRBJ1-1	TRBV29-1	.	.	CSARTDYTEAFF	TGCAGCGCTCGGACAGATTACACTGAAGCTTTCTTT
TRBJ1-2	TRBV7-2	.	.	CASSLSTSLDKYGYTF	TGTGCCAGCAGCTTATCTACATCCCTCGACAAGTATGGCTACACCTTC
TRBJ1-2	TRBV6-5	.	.	CASSRGMNYGYTF	TGTGCCAGTAGTAGGGGGATGAACTATGGCTACACCTTC
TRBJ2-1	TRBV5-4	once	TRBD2	CASRPGTSGSYNEQFF	TGTGCCAGCAGACCCGGGACTAGCGGGTCCTACAATGAGCAGTTCTTC